Presented here are 31 T cell receptor beta chains from one specimen sequenced in a study of shared clonotypes between healthy human individuals. TCRdb's table, derived via immunoSEQ multiplex PCR, lists solely in-frame clones and lacks some. The data show just over 2,000,000 clones, 90% to 95% seen once. Sequencing was done on a sample of naive CD4+ T cells sorted from blood. Sample subset: CD45RA+ positively selected. The receptors come from a man aged 18 to 30 in good health.

V gene TRBV29-1 combines with J gene TRBJ1-1, with 10 bases lining up with TRBD1. CDR3 length: 13 residues. Germline loops: CDR1 SQVTM, CDR2 ANQGSEA. With V trimmed by 8 bases and J by 4 bases, 7 bases remained unmatched. CDR3 DNA: TGCAGCACCTGGACAGGGGGGAGCACTGAAGCTTTCTTT. Encoded protein: CSTWTGGSTEAFF.

This chain uses TRBV12-5 with TRBJ1-2; 7 bases agree with TRBD1. From germline, CDR1 is LGHNT and CDR2 FRNRAP. Trimming cost V 4 bases and J 4 bases; bases outside gene matches: 9. The CDR3 contains 15 residues. CDR3 sequence reads: CASGSGAGGTYGYTF. The DNA of the CDR3 is TGTGCTAGTGGTTCAGGGGCAGGGGGAACCTATGGCTACACCTTC.

This clone came up once. The chain has TRBV5-1 and TRBJ2-7; tentative D call: TRBD1 (6 bases). The CDR3 extends over 14 amino acids. V lost 5 bases to trimming and J lost 3 bases, with 15 bases between them. Looked up from germline, CDR1 is SGHRS and CDR2 is YFSETQ. CDR3 in DNA: TGCGCCAGCAGAAGACAGGTGCAGGGCTACGAGCAGTACTTC. Its protein is CASRRQVQGYEQYF.

The gene calls are TRBV19 and TRBJ2-7; 9 bases match TRBD1. Germline loops: CDR1 LNHDA, CDR2 SQIVND (reference sequence). V shed 7 bases and J 2 bases; nucleotides not matched to a gene: 6. This CDR3 is built from 14 residues. The CDR3 DNA sequence: TGTGCCAGTACTTACGGGACAGGGCCCTACGAGCAGTACTTC. Translating gives CASTYGTGPYEQYF.

A remark on this clone: Other DNA sequences from this sample encode an identical CDR3 as well. The chain recombines TRBV7-9 with TRBJ2-7; D gene uncertain. The V end was cut by 2 bases, the J end by 3 bases, with 5 bases between. CDR3 size: 12 residues. CDR1 and CDR2 (germline): SEHNR, FQNEAQ (reference sequence). For the CDR3, the DNA is TGTGCCAGCAGCTTAAAAAGCTACGAGCAGTACTTC. The encoded protein is CASSLKSYEQYF. The full variable domain, completed using reference TRBV7-9 and TRBJ2-7, is DTGVSQNPRHKITKRGQNVTFRCDPISEHNRLYWYRQTLGQGPEFLTYFQNEAQLEKSRLLSDRFSAERPKGSFSTLEIQRTEQGDSAMYLCASSLKSYEQYFGPGTRLTVT.

The V and J genes are TRBV19 and TRBJ1-2, with a weak D call TRBD1 (5 bases). Germline CDR1 LNHDA, CDR2 SQIVND (reference sequence). This CDR3 spans 14 amino acids. The ends were cut back, 6 bases at V and 2 bases at J, with 13 bases in the middle. Here the CDR3 DNA reads TGTGCCAGTAGCCACCGGGGGGAGAACTATGGCTACACCTTC. This encodes CASSHRGENYGYTF.

V and J are TRBV5-1 and TRBJ1-1, with D possibly being TRBD1 (6 bases). Trimming took off 4 bases at V and 1 base at J, with 11 bases between the two ends. Germline V gives CDR1 SGHRS, CDR2 YFSETQ. This CDR3 has 14 amino acids. The CDR3 region is CASSPGHSNTEAFF. The CDR3 bases are TGCGCCAGCAGCCCGGGACACTCGAACACTGAAGCTTTCTTT.

The V and J genes are TRBV6-5 and TRBJ2-2; D uncertain. Germline V gene sequence: CDR1 MNHEY, CDR2 SVGAGI. The CDR3 loop spans 12 amino acids. The ends were cut back, 5 bases at V and 8 bases at J, with 9 bases in the middle. The CDR3 DNA sequence: TGTGCCAGCAGTAAACCGTCGGGGGAGCTGTTTTTT. Translated: CASSKPSGELFF.

V is TRBV14 and J is TRBJ2-5; D call uncertain. Germline values: CDR1 SGHDN, CDR2 FVKESK. The CDR3 sequence is 19 residues long. The V end was cut by 3 bases, the J end by 1 base, with 24 bases between. DNA of the CDR3: TGTGCCAGCAGCCAGGAACCCGATGCTCCAGGAACACGCCAAGAGACCCAGTACTTC. Protein product: CASSQEPDAPGTRQETQYF.

The rearrangement uses TRBV18 and TRBJ1-5, with a weak D call TRBD1 (5 bases). CDR3 length equals 15 residues. Trimming took off 3 bases at V and 6 bases at J, with 15 bases between the two ends. The germline gives CDR1 KGHSH, CDR2 LQKENI. The CDR3 DNA is TGTGCCAGCTCACCCGGGGCGGCTAGCGGTCAGCCCCAGCATTTT. This translates into CASSPGAASGQPQHF.

The rearrangement joins TRBV11-3 to TRBJ2-1, with 10 bases lining up with TRBD2. Germline assignment: CDR1 SGHNT and CDR2 YENEEA. The CDR3 contains 15 residues. Unmatched junction bases numbered 2, after V lost 6 bases and J lost 0 bases. The CDR3 DNA sequence: TGTGCCAGCAGTAAGCGGGAGGGCTCCTACAATGAGCAGTTCTTC. Protein sequence: CASSKREGSYNEQFF. Full variable domain (outside the CDR3, taken from reference TRBV11-3 and TRBJ2-1): EAGVVQSPRYKIIEKKQPVAFWCNPISGHNTLYWYLQNLGQGPELLIRYENEEAVDDSQLPKDRFSAERLKGVDSTLKIQPAELGDSAVYLCASSKREGSYNEQFFGPGTRLTVL.

This clone appeared once. This chain joins TRBV5-4 and TRBJ2-1; TRBD2 matches at 13 bases. Unmatched junction bases numbered 12, after V lost 3 bases and J lost 6 bases. The CDR3 sequence is 18 residues long. The germline V gene encodes CDR1 SGHNT and CDR2 YYREEE (reference sequence). CDR3 sequence (DNA): TGTGCCAGCAGCTCCGGCATGGGGACTAGCGGGAACGGCAATGAGCAGTTCTTC. This sequence encodes CASSSGMGTSGNGNEQFF.

The chain recombines TRBV2 with TRBJ2-7, with D unresolved. Trimming stripped 6 bases from V and 2 bases from J, with 8 bases between. This CDR3 is 12 amino acids long. Germline CDR1 reads SNHLY; CDR2 reads FYNNEI. For the CDR3, the DNA is TGTGCCAGCAGCCAAGAAACCTACGAGCAGTACTTC. Residues: CASSQETYEQYF.

Remarks on this clone: The same CDR3 is also encoded by other DNA sequences in this sample. This chain uses TRBV18 with TRBJ1-2; 10 nucleotides line up with TRBD1. The ends lost 3 bases at V and 4 bases at J; junction bases unmatched: 2. Germline V gene data show CDR1 as KGHSH and CDR2 as LQKENI. The CDR3 is made up of 14 amino acids. In DNA form, the CDR3 reads TGTGCCAGCTCACCGGGGGACAGGGGCTATGGCTACACCTTC. Its translation is CASSPGDRGYGYTF.

The chain joins TRBV5-1 to TRBJ1-1, with D unresolved. Trimming shortened V by 0 bases and J by 3 bases, and 6 bases separated the two germline ends. The germline V gene encodes CDR1 SGHRS and CDR2 YFSETQ. This CDR3 is built from 13 residues. This CDR3 is CASSLEAYTEAFF. CDR3 bases: TGCGCCAGCAGCTTGGAGGCATACACTGAAGCTTTCTTT.

This clone was recorded only once. The chain has TRBV5-1 and TRBJ2-2; the D is unclear. Trimming took 1 base from V and 1 from J, leaving 5 bases between them. The germline CDR1 and CDR2 sequences are SGHRS and YFSETQ. CDR3 length equals 14 residues. CDR3 in amino acids: CASSLPRNTGELFF. The CDR3, as DNA: TGCGCCAGCAGCTTGCCCAGGAACACCGGGGAGCTGTTTTTT.

The gene calls are TRBV4-2 and TRBJ2-3, with 7 bases lining up with TRBD2. V shed 4 bases, J shed 0 bases, and the junction held 7 bases outside the gene matches. In germline, CDR1 is LGHNA, CDR2 YNFKEQ. The CDR3 runs 16 residues. This CDR3 reads CASSPRGGSSTDTQYF. CDR3 DNA: TGTGCCAGCAGCCCTCGCGGGGGATCTAGCACAGATACGCAGTATTTT.

The chain employs TRBV6-1 and TRBJ2-3; D not certain. V was trimmed by 1 base and J by 0 bases, leaving 8 bases between them. The CDR3 sequence is 15 residues long. CDR1 and CDR2 (germline): MNHNS, SASEGT. CDR3 in DNA: TGTGCCAGCAGTGAAGTTGGTACTAGCACAGATACGCAGTATTTT. Encoded protein: CASSEVGTSTDTQYF.

V usage is TRBV10-3 and J usage is TRBJ2-5, with D unclear. CDR3 length: 13 residues. V lost 2 bases and J 3 bases, leaving 7 bases between the germline ends. Germline CDR1 ENHRY, CDR2 SYGVKD. CDR3: CAISEMSEETQYF. The CDR3 DNA reads as TGTGCCATCAGTGAGATGTCAGAAGAGACCCAGTACTTC.

The chain recombines TRBV28 with TRBJ1-2; D might be TRBD1 (5 bases). V dropped 5 bases and J dropped 4 bases, with 17 bases sitting between them. This CDR3 has 15 amino acids. Per germline, CDR1 MDHEN and CDR2 SYDVKM. The CDR3 loop is CASSKGGQGGYGYTF. The CDR3, as DNA: TGTGCCAGCAGTAAAGGAGGGCAGGGAGGCTATGGCTACACCTTC.

The chain uses TRBV29-1 and TRBJ2-7; D uncertain. The V end lost 4 bases, the J end lost 2 bases, and 12 bases lay between the germline ends. The CDR3 spans 13 residues. The germline V gene encodes CDR1 SQVTM and CDR2 ANQGSEA. CDR3 bases: TGCAGCGTTGCCCAAGGTCAGACCTACGAGCAGTACTTC. It is translated as CSVAQGQTYEQYF.

The CDR3 here is CASRPDRGSYEQYF. Written as DNA, the CDR3 is TGTGCCAGCAGGCCGGACAGGGGTTCCTACGAGCAGTACTTC. The V gene is TRBV2, the J gene TRBJ2-7; 9 bases align to TRBD1. Germline-derived CDR1 and CDR2 are SNHLY and FYNNEI. The CDR3 extends over 14 amino acids. V was pared by 6 bases and J by 1 base, with 4 bases of the junction left unmatched.

Note on this clone: Additional DNA sequences in this sample encode the identical CDR3. The J gene is TRBJ2-7, the V gene TRBV5-1; D might be TRBD1 or TRBD2, each matching 5 bases. Between the trimmed V and J ends, which lost 2 bases and 2 bases, there was a span of 14 bases. The CDR3 consists of 15 residues. Germline values: CDR1 SGHRS, CDR2 YFSETQ. The CDR3 coding sequence is TGCGCCAGCAGCTTATACCGGGACGGCCCCTACGAGCAGTACTTC. Protein: CASSLYRDGPYEQYF.

Worth noting for this clone: Other DNA sequences of this sample code for an identical CDR3. The chain uses TRBV5-1 and TRBJ1-2, with D possibly matching TRBD1 (5 bases). CDR1 is SGHRS, CDR2 YFSETQ, per germline. The ends were cut back, 0 bases at V and 3 bases at J, with 6 bases in the middle. CDR3 length equals 13 residues. As DNA, the CDR3 is TGCGCCAGCAGCTTGGGAGGGGACTATGGCTACACCTTC. Translation: CASSLGGDYGYTF.

V is TRBV10-1 and J is TRBJ2-2, with D unresolved. The CDR3 extends over 15 amino acids. Trimming cost V 5 bases and J 2 bases, with 12 bases left between them. Germline V CDR1 and CDR2: WNHNN, SYGVQD (reference sequence). The CDR3 nucleotides read TGCGCCAGCAGTTTGGGTACTACAAACACCGGGGAGCTGTTTTTT. Translating it yields CASSLGTTNTGELFF.

The chain recombines TRBV30 with TRBJ1-4, with TRBD1 as a possible D gene (6 bases). Trimming took off 3 bases at V and 1 base at J, with 9 bases between the two ends. Germline values: CDR1 GTSNPN, CDR2 SVGIG (reference sequence). This CDR3 has 14 residues. The CDR3 sequence is CAWSKDRTNEKLFF. CDR3 nucleotide sequence: TGTGCCTGGAGCAAGGACAGAACTAATGAAAAACTGTTTTTT.

This clone was seen a handful of times. The chain employs TRBV5-1 and TRBJ2-7, with 7 bases that match TRBD1. CDR3 size: 14 residues. CDR1 is SGHRS and CDR2 is YFSETQ in the germline V gene. The J segment lost 3 bases and the V segment lost 4 bases, leaving 7 bases of the junction unmatched. The CDR3 coding sequence is TGCGCCAGCAGCCCGGACAGGATGAGCTACGAGCAGTACTTC. Translated: CASSPDRMSYEQYF.

The rearrangement uses TRBV19 and TRBJ1-2; TRBD1 matches 9 bases. Germline lookup yields CDR1 LNHDA and CDR2 SQIVND (reference sequence). The CDR3 extends over 16 amino acids. With V trimmed by 6 bases and J by 5 bases, 13 bases remained unmatched. CDR3 DNA sequence: TGTGCCAGTAGCCCGGGACAGGGTCGCTTAGGGTATGGCTACACCTTC. Protein sequence: CASSPGQGRLGYGYTF.

This chain connects TRBV30 to TRBJ2-7; D might be TRBD2 (5 bases). Germline CDR1 and CDR2: GTSNPN and SVGIG (reference sequence). This CDR3 comprises 10 residues. The V gene lost 3 bases and the J gene lost 7 bases, with 7 bases spanning the gap. The CDR3 sequence: CAWSLAEQYF. The CDR3 DNA is TGTGCCTGGAGCCTAGCAGAGCAGTACTTC.

The rearrangement joins TRBV27 to TRBJ2-3; D not certain. Per germline, CDR1 MNHEY and CDR2 SMNVEV (reference sequence). CDR3 length: 15 amino acids. V shed 6 bases and J shed 1 base, with 14 bases lying between them. The CDR3 sequence is CASSYRSWGTDTQYF. The CDR3 region has the DNA TGTGCCAGCAGCTACCGGAGTTGGGGCACAGATACGCAGTATTTT.

The chain combines TRBV5-6 with TRBJ2-1, with 9 bases matching TRBD2. CDR1 is SGHDT and CDR2 is YYEEEE in the germline V gene. CDR3 length: 17 residues. Trimming removed 4 bases from V and 0 bases from J; junction bases left unmatched: 8. CDR3 bases: TGTGCCAGCAGCCTTTTGAGAGCGGGGGGCTCCTACAATGAGCAGTTCTTC. Protein sequence: CASSLLRAGGSYNEQFF.